One sample yielded the 27 T cell receptor beta chains listed below, sequenced in a study of cytomegalovirus exposure and HLA in healthy donors. It was with 60 Vbeta and 13 Jbeta primers that the PCR ran. TCRdb's table, derived via immunoSEQ multiplex PCR, lists solely in-frame clones and lacks some. The sample carries about 120,000 clones, roughly three fifths recorded once. The material sequenced was PBMCs. These receptors all come from a man aged 18-30 years in good health and CMV-seronegative.

V gene TRBV29-1 combines with J gene TRBJ2-3; 11 bases map to TRBD1. The CDR3 loop spans 13 amino acids. Trimming removed 7 bases from V and 10 bases from J; junction bases left unmatched: 10. In germline, CDR1 is SQVTM, CDR2 ANQGSEA. The CDR3 nucleotides read TGCAGCGCGGGGACAGGGGGTGTTAAGGCGCAGTATTTT. Protein: CSAGTGGVKAQYF.

This clone turned up a few times. The rearrangement links TRBV5-1 to TRBJ1-1; D is perhaps TRBD1 (5 bases). There are 15 residues in the CDR3. Germline V gene data show CDR1 as SGHRS and CDR2 as YFSETQ. Trimming pared 6 bases from V and 6 bases from J, leaving 21 bases between. The CDR3 DNA is TGCGCCAGCACCTCGGGAGACGGGCTGGGGGCTGAAGCTTTCTTT. It is translated as CASTSGDGLGAEAFF. Combining the CDR3 with reference TRBV5-1 and TRBJ1-1 gives the whole variable domain KAGVTQTPRYLIKTRGQQVTLSCSPISGHRSVSWYQQTPGQGLQFLFEYFSETQRNKGNFPGRFSGRQFSNSRSEMNVSTLELGDSALYLCASTSGDGLGAEAFFGQGTRLTVV.

As to this clone: Germline is not matched at one junction end, which may reflect a read error. The chain joins TRBV20-1 to TRBJ2-5; D perhaps matches TRBD2 (6 bases). The CDR3 sequence is 10 residues long. The germline V gene encodes CDR1 DFQATT and CDR2 SNEGSKA (reference sequence). The CDR3 sequence: CSASPDYWDF. Written as DNA, the CDR3 is TGCAGTGCCAGCCCGGACTACTGGGACTTC.

The rearrangement joins TRBV29-1 to TRBJ2-5; 9 bases line up with TRBD1. With the DNA end fitting TRBJ2-7 better, the J assignment may be wrong. CDR1 SQVTM and CDR2 ANQGSEA come from the germline V gene. This CDR3 contains 14 residues. CDR3 loop: CSAASGTGSYEQYF. The DNA for the CDR3 is TGCAGCGCGGCGAGCGGGACAGGGTCGTACGAGCAGTACTTC.

V is TRBV5-1 and J is TRBJ1-1; TRBD1 matches at 9 bases. The germline V gene has CDR1 SGHRS and CDR2 YFSETQ. This CDR3 contains 16 residues. After removal of 1 base from V and 2 bases from J, the junction contained 6 bases not matched to a gene. The CDR3 bases are TGCGCCAGCAGCTTGATCCTGGGACAGGGAAACACTGAAGCTTTCTTT. Translated, it gives CASSLILGQGNTEAFF.

The chain couples TRBV6-5 to TRBJ2-3; 8 bases map to TRBD2. Germline assignment: CDR1 MNHEY and CDR2 SVGAGI. V lost 1 base to trimming and J lost 5 bases; unmatched junction nucleotides: 8. CDR3 size: 16 residues. The CDR3: CASSYLAGGIKDTQYF. The CDR3 DNA is TGTGCCAGCAGTTACTTGGCGGGGGGCATAAAAGATACGCAGTATTTT.

The chain couples TRBV7-9 to TRBJ2-7; 7 bases agree with TRBD1. The CDR3 covers 16 residues. V lost 4 bases to trimming and J lost 1 base; unmatched junction nucleotides: 10. Germline V gene sequence: CDR1 SEHNR, CDR2 FQNEAQ (reference sequence). CDR3 DNA sequence: TGTGCCAGCAGCTACCCTGAGGGGGCGAAATCCTACGAGCAGTACTTC. It specifies CASSYPEGAKSYEQYF.

DNA for the CDR3: TGTGCCTGGACCGGCGGGACAGGGTCTGGAGATACGCAGTATTTT. This sequence encodes CAWTGGTGSGDTQYF. This chain joins TRBV30 and TRBJ2-3; TRBD1 matches 9 bases. CDR3 length: 15 amino acids. Germline CDR1 and CDR2: GTSNPN and SVGIG (reference sequence). The V and J ends lost 4 bases and 5 bases, in that order; junction bases with no gene match: 10.

This clone appeared a single time. The chain couples TRBV5-1 to TRBJ2-7, with TRBD2 identical over 9 bases. This CDR3 region has 16 residues. Germline lookup yields CDR1 SGHRS and CDR2 YFSETQ. V shed 0 bases, J shed 3 bases, and the junction held 7 bases outside the gene matches. The CDR3 loop reads CASSLDAGGTSYEQYF. The CDR3 bases are TGCGCCAGCAGCTTGGACGCGGGGGGGACTAGCTACGAGCAGTACTTC.

This chain links TRBV5-4 with TRBJ2-2; TRBD1 aligns across 9 bases. Trimming at V came to 4 bases and at J to 5 bases, leaving 9 bases not matched to a gene. The V gene's germline CDR1 is SGHNT and CDR2 YYREEE (reference sequence). This CDR3 region has 16 residues. The CDR3 DNA follows: TGTGCCAGCAGCCGGCCGGGACAGGGTGGAACCGGGGAGCTGTTTTTT. Encoded protein: CASSRPGQGGTGELFF.

The genes are TRBV2 and TRBJ1-1, with 9 bases lining up with TRBD1. In germline, CDR1 is SNHLY, CDR2 FYNNEI. CDR3 length: 13 amino acids. After removal of 3 bases from V and 4 bases from J, the junction contained 0 bases not matched to a gene. CDR3 bases: TGTGCCAGCAGTGAGACAGGGGGCACTGAAGCTTTCTTT. Translating gives CASSETGGTEAFF.

This chain connects TRBV2 to TRBJ1-2; tentatively, D is TRBD1 (5 bases). V was clipped by 6 bases and J by 9 bases, with 20 bases between them. Germline assignment: CDR1 SNHLY and CDR2 FYNNEI. The CDR3 contains 14 residues. The CDR3 region is CASRDPRRGDSYTF. Written as DNA, the CDR3 is TGTGCCAGCAGGGACCCAAGAAGGGGCGATAGCTACACCTTC.

V and J are TRBV28 and TRBJ1-2; the D gene is possibly TRBD1 (5 bases). Germline V gives CDR1 MDHEN, CDR2 SYDVKM. The CDR3 extends over 15 amino acids. Trimming removed 6 bases from V and 5 bases from J, with 19 bases in between. The DNA for the CDR3 is TGTGCCAGCAGGTCCACAGCCCCGGGGGTATATGGCTACACCTTC. This translates into CASRSTAPGVYGYTF.

The sample holds a few counts of this clone. The chain employs TRBV19 and TRBJ1-5, with D maybe TRBD1 (5 bases). V lost 3 bases and J 0 bases, leaving 9 bases between the germline ends. From germline, CDR1 is LNHDA and CDR2 SQIVND (reference sequence). The CDR3 is made up of 15 amino acids. The CDR3 here is CASSISGNSNQPQHF. The CDR3 nucleotides read TGTGCCAGTAGTATTTCAGGGAATAGCAATCAGCCCCAGCATTTT. Based on the CDR3 plus reference TRBV19 and TRBJ1-5, the full variable domain is DGGITQSPKYLFRKEGQNVTLSCEQNLNHDAMYWYRQDPGQGLRLIYYSQIVNDFQKGDIAEGYSVSREKKESFPLTVTSAQKNPTAFYLCASSISGNSNQPQHFGDGTRLSIL.

The chain couples TRBV15 to TRBJ1-3; D uncertain. Trimming took off 4 bases at V and 0 bases at J, with 13 bases between the two ends. Germline V gene data show CDR1 as LNHNV and CDR2 as YYDKDF (reference sequence). CDR3 length: 16 amino acids. This CDR3 reads CATSTLEAYSGNTIYF. In DNA form, the CDR3 reads TGTGCCACCAGCACCTTGGAGGCGTACTCTGGAAACACCATATATTTT. Full variable domain (outside the CDR3, taken from reference TRBV15 and TRBJ1-3): DAMVIQNPRYQVTQFGKPVTLSCSQTLNHNVMYWYQQKSSQAPKLLFHYYDKDFNNEADTPDNFQSRRPNTSFCFLDIRSPGLGDTAMYLCATSTLEAYSGNTIYFGEGSWLTVV.

The chain joins TRBV28 to TRBJ2-7; tentative D call: TRBD1 (6 bases). Germline CDR1 is MDHEN and CDR2 is SYDVKM. The CDR3 has 14 amino acids. Between the trimmed V and J ends, which lost 5 bases and 2 bases, there was a span of 13 bases. The CDR3 spells CASSLTGTPYEQYF. CDR3 coding DNA: TGTGCCAGCAGTCTGACAGGTACACCCTACGAGCAGTACTTC.

This clone has just a few counts. The rearrangement links TRBV27 to TRBJ2-3; D perhaps matches TRBD1 (6 bases). CDR1 and CDR2 (germline): MNHEY, SMNVEV (reference sequence). The ends were cut back, 6 bases at V and 7 bases at J, with 23 bases in the middle. The CDR3 covers 16 residues. DNA of the CDR3: TGTGCCAGCAGAACCCGTGGACAGCTGGGCGATTATACGCAGTATTTT. It translates to CASRTRGQLGDYTQYF.

This clone was found once. The CDR3 loop reads CASSLDVGRTGELFF. CDR3 nucleotide sequence: TGCGCCAGCAGCTTGGATGTGGGGCGGACCGGGGAGCTGTTTTTT. V is TRBV5-1 and J is TRBJ2-2, with D perhaps matching TRBD1 (5 bases). This CDR3 is 15 amino acids long. V lost 0 bases to trimming and J lost 5 bases, with 11 bases between them. Germline-derived CDR1 and CDR2 are SGHRS and YFSETQ.

DNA for the CDR3: TGTGCCAGCAGTTACGAGGGCGGGAGGGCCTCTTACGAGCAGTACTTC. Translated, it gives CASSYEGGRASYEQYF. The gene calls are TRBV6-5 and TRBJ2-7; 9 nucleotides match TRBD2. The germline V gene encodes CDR1 MNHEY and CDR2 SVGAGI. V gave up 2 bases and J gave up 4 bases; unmatched junction bases: 9. The CDR3 contains 16 residues.

There are a few counts of this clone. The V and J genes are TRBV30 and TRBJ2-7; 10 positions match TRBD1. The CDR3 loop spans 14 amino acids. J gave up 4 bases and V 0 bases, and 3 bases lay outside the gene matches. Germline V gene data show CDR1 as GTSNPN and CDR2 as SVGIG (reference sequence). The CDR3 region is CAWSVGTGVYEQYF. In DNA, the CDR3 is TGTGCCTGGAGTGTGGGGACAGGGGTTTACGAGCAGTACTTC.

This clone was recorded once. The gene calls are TRBV19 and TRBJ1-5, with D maybe TRBD1 (5 bases). The CDR3 is made up of 14 amino acids. V was shortened by 7 bases and J by 4 bases, with 14 bases between the two germline ends. CDR1 is LNHDA and CDR2 is SQIVND in the germline V gene (reference sequence). Written as DNA, the CDR3 is TGTGCCAGTACCCGTCTTCGGGGGAATCAGCCCCAGCATTTT. This codes for CASTRLRGNQPQHF.

J is TRBJ2-3 and V is TRBV5-1; 10 bases fit TRBD2. V lost 3 bases and J lost 4; bases outside the gene matches: 2. The germline V gene encodes CDR1 SGHRS and CDR2 YFSETQ. CDR3 length: 14 amino acids. This chain's CDR3 is CASSSSGGSDTQYF. As DNA, the CDR3 is TGCGCCAGCAGCTCTAGCGGGGGCTCAGATACGCAGTATTTT.

The V and J genes are TRBV27 and TRBJ2-1; 10 positions agree with TRBD2. Trimming at V came to 5 bases and at J to 8 bases, leaving 9 bases not matched to a gene. The CDR3 runs 15 residues. The germline gives CDR1 MNHEY, CDR2 SMNVEV (reference sequence). DNA of the CDR3: TGTGCCAGCAGTGTAGGACTAGCGGAGGGAGATGAGCAGTTCTTC. It specifies CASSVGLAEGDEQFF.

This clone appeared a few times. V gene TRBV6-6 combines with J gene TRBJ2-7; TRBD1 agrees at 8 bases. With 7 bases clipped from V and 5 bases from J, the junction kept 4 bases outside the gene matches. The germline V gene has CDR1 MNHNY and CDR2 SVGAGI (reference sequence). This CDR3 is built from 12 residues. CDR3 in DNA: TGTGCCAGCACGCGGGACAGGCACGAGCAGTACTTC. It codes for CASTRDRHEQYF.

The chain is built from TRBV11-2 and TRBJ2-7, with 7 bases lining up with TRBD1. The V and J ends lost 2 bases and 3 bases, in that order; junction bases with no gene match: 4. Per germline, CDR1 SGHAT and CDR2 FQNNGV. The CDR3 extends over 14 amino acids. CDR3 DNA sequence: TGTGCCAGCAGCTTATCGGGACAGTTCTACGAGCAGTACTTC. Amino acid sequence: CASSLSGQFYEQYF. Drawing the rest from reference TRBV11-2 and TRBJ2-7, the complete variable domain is EAGVAQSPRYKIIEKRQSVAFWCNPISGHATLYWYQQILGQGPKLLIQFQNNGVVDDSQLPKDRFSAERLKGVDSTLKIQPAKLEDSAVYLCASSLSGQFYEQYFGPGTRLTVT.

The V and J genes are TRBV18 and TRBJ2-5; TRBD2 aligns across 9 bases. The CDR3 spans 16 residues. CDR1 KGHSH and CDR2 LQKENI come from the germline V gene. With V trimmed by 1 base and J by 0 bases, 3 bases remained unmatched. In DNA form, the CDR3 reads TGTGCCAGCTCACCACAGGCGGGAGGGTACCAAGAGACCCAGTACTTC. Translating gives CASSPQAGGYQETQYF.

V gene TRBV5-6 combines with J gene TRBJ2-6; D unclear. CDR1 and CDR2 (germline): SGHDT, YYEEEE. The V and J ends lost 6 bases and 0 bases respectively, with 4 bases between them. The CDR3 totals 13 residues. The CDR3, as DNA: TGTGCCAGCATCCGCTCTGGGGCCAACGTCCTGACTTTC. Residues: CASIRSGANVLTF.